This TCR beta chain was obtained from a study of T cells in localized non-small cell lung cancer. Study-wide findings and caveats: Uninvolved adjacent lung had the highest recorded T cell clonality, with tumor below it. Adjacent lung tissue had a median approximately 61 of the top 100 clones found in the tumor. The study linked higher blood T cell density to longer overall survival.

Here immunoSEQ multiplex PCR was the method, and the copy in TCRdb shows in-frame clones only, minus some. This table holds around 50,000 clones, approximately 86% found once. As to this clone: Its specificity is unknown.

CDR1 SGHNT and CDR2 YYREEE come from the germline V gene (reference sequence). V was clipped by 5 bases and J by 1 base, with 9 bases between them. The CDR3 spans 14 residues. This TCR came from a man aged 40 to 75 with stage II lung adenocarcinoma. V usage is TRBV5-4 and J usage is TRBJ1-4; D unclear. This sample comprised PBMCs, obtained before any cancer treatment. CDR3: CASSSTGTNEKLFF. As DNA, the CDR3 is TGTGCCAGCAGTTCAACGGGAACTAATGAAAAACTGTTTTTT.